This TCR beta chain was sequenced in a study of T-cell reconstitution after alpha-beta-depleted transplantation in children. This clonotype was found a few times. As yet, its antigen is unknown. V lost 1 base, J lost 4 bases, and 10 bases lay in between. Germline V gene data show CDR1 as LGHDT and CDR2 as YNNKEL (reference sequence). The CDR3 is 14 amino acids. Unique molecular identifiers were incorporated during preparation of the TCRbeta library. MiXCR was run by TCRdb on the PCR reads, yielding one entry per CDR3 protein. Seen here are about 900,000 distinct CDR3 sequences, roughly 31% observed once, and the top ten hold 28%. Study-wide findings and caveats: T-cell counts and diversity at one year post-transplant came mainly from newly produced T cells. As was reported, about two months after transplant, alpha-beta T cells came from several hundred expanded graft clones. Surviving recipient cells, namely T cells and thymic progenitors, were the source of high day-60 TCRbeta diversity in some patients.

The receptor was derived from a boy under three years old who had a stem cell transplant for SCID, so the T cells may come from the graft donor. V usage is TRBV3-1 and J usage is TRBJ2-5; D perhaps matches TRBD1 (5 bases). The sequencing used PBMCs, mostly from graft donor cells, collected 360 days after TCRalphabeta/CD19-depleted stem cell transplant. The CDR3, as DNA: TGTGCCAGCAGCCAAGTAACAGGTTTAGAGACCCAGTACTTC. Translated, it gives CASSQVTGLETQYF.